This is a list of T cell receptor beta chains from one sample in a study of vaccination effects on CD4 cells after COVID-19. Assay: immunoSEQ multiplex PCR; the TCRdb copy retains only in-frame clones and omits some. The sample includes approximately 37,000 clones, around 76% seen only once; the top ten take 2.9%. The antigens these receptors bind are not known. The sequencing used CD4+ T cells from PBMCs cultured without peptide, collected before COVID-19 vaccination. These receptors were collected from a human donor who received a COVID-19 vaccine. The CDR3 runs from the conserved cysteine through the conserved F or W. The order of the fields is clone size, D gene, J gene, V gene, CDR3 DNA, CDR3 protein. D genes are given only for firm matches. Not every row has a clone size; where given, it reads once, few, many or a size class.

>.|.|TRBJ1-4|TRBV6-5
TGTGCCAGCATCTTAACCGGGACTTCTAATGAAAAACTGTTTTTT
CASILTGTSNEKLFF
>.|TRBD1|TRBJ1-5|TRBV5-1
TGCGCCAGCAGCCCGGGACAGGGGGATCAGCCCCAGCATTTT
CASSPGQGDQPQHF
>.|TRBD2|TRBJ2-1|TRBV6-6
TGTGCCAGCAGTCCAGGGACTAGCGGGCTGTCCTACAATGAGCAGTTCTTC
CASSPGTSGLSYNEQFF
>.|.|TRBJ1-5|TRBV2
TGTGCCAGCTCCGGGGGGGGGTATAGCAATCAGCCCCAGCATTTT
CASSGGGYSNQPQHF
>few|.|TRBJ2-3|TRBV5-6
TGTGCCAGCAGCTTATGGCGGGATACGCAGTATTTT
CASSLWRDTQYF
>once|.|TRBJ1-1|TRBV19
TGTGCCAGTAGTATCAAGATCTCGAACACTGAAGCTTTCTTT
CASSIKISNTEAFF
>.|.|TRBJ2-3|TRBV27
TGTGCCAGCAGTTCCAGGGGGGTAAGCACAGATACGCAGTATTTT
CASSSRGVSTDTQYF
>.|.|TRBJ1-2|TRBV19
TGTGCCAGTAGTGCGGACAGAGACAACTATGGCTACACCTTC
CASSADRDNYGYTF
>.|TRBD1|TRBJ1-4|TRBV30
TGTGCCTGGAGCAGGACAGGGTGGGAAAAACTGTTTTTT
CAWSRTGWEKLFF
>.|.|TRBJ1-2|TRBV1
TGCACCAGCAGCCTCCGGACCTGTCTTAACTATGGCTACACCTTC
CTSSLRTCLNYGYTF
>.|.|TRBJ1-6|TRBV6-5
TGTGCCAGCAGTTCTGCGTGGCAGGCCTATAATTCACCCCTCCACTTT
CASSSAWQAYNSPLHF
>.|.|TRBJ1-1|TRBV23-1
TGCGCCAACGCAATCAGAGATAGTAACAGTCTTGACCTGAACACTGAAGCTTTCTTT
CANAIRDSNSLDLNTEAFF
>.|.|TRBJ2-5|TRBV7-3
TGTGCCAGCAGCTTAACCGGGAGAGTATCCCAAGAGACCCAGTACTTC
CASSLTGRVSQETQYF
>.|.|TRBJ1-5|TRBV18
TGTGCCAGCTCACGGGCCGACAATAGCAATCAGCCCCAGCATTTT
CASSRADNSNQPQHF
>.|TRBD1|TRBJ1-1|TRBV5-4
TGTGCCAGCAGCCAACAGGGGAAATGGAACACTGAAGCTTTCTTT
CASSQQGKWNTEAFF
>.|.|TRBJ1-6|TRBV20-1
TGCAGTGCTAGTATTCAGGGGATTTCACCCCTCCACTTT
CSASIQGISPLHF
>.|.|TRBJ1-4|TRBV6-5
TGTGCCAGCAGTTTTCGACCGTCAAAAGGGGGAAAACTGTTTTTT
CASSFRPSKGGKLFF
>.|.|TRBJ2-1|TRBV28
TGTGCCAGCAGTCCCCTTGTGAAGATGTCCTTATACAATGAGCAGTTCTTC
CASSPLVKMSLYNEQFF
>.|.|TRBJ1-2|TRBV7-2
TGTGCCAGCAGCCAGGACGGCTATGGCTACACCTTC
CASSQDGYGYTF
>.|TRBD1|TRBJ1-1|TRBV30
TGTGCCTGGAGTGTAACAGGGGGCACTGAAGCTTTCTTT
CAWSVTGGTEAFF
>.|TRBD1|TRBJ2-2|TRBV9
TGTGCCAGCAGCGTAGGGGACAGGGGGGGGACGTTGTTTTTT
CASSVGDRGGTLFF
>.|.|TRBJ1-2|TRBV6-4
TGTGCCAGCAGTGCCAGGACGTGGATTCCTGGCTACACCTTC
CASSARTWIPGYTF
>once|.|TRBJ1-1|TRBV5-1
TGCGCCAGCAGCTTGGAGTCAGGGGTGAACACTGAAGCTTTCTTT
CASSLESGVNTEAFF
>.|TRBD1|TRBJ1-1|TRBV29-1
TGCAGCGCGGTACAGGGGCTCTTCACTGAAGCTTTCTTT
CSAVQGLFTEAFF
>once|.|TRBJ1-2|TRBV5-5
TGTGCCAGCAGCTTCAATGGACAGTTCCTCGGCTACACCTTC
CASSFNGQFLGYTF
>.|.|TRBJ2-3|TRBV7-2
TGTGCCAGCAGCGAGCGCGGTAGGGCCAGCACAGATACGCAGTATTTT
CASSERGRASTDTQYF
>.|.|TRBJ1-4|TRBV2
TGTGCCAGCAGTAACAGACCGCCGGCAACTAATGAAAAACTGTTTTTT
CASSNRPPATNEKLFF
>.|.|TRBJ2-5|TRBV7-2
TGTGCCAGCACCTCCCGGAACACCGAGACCCAGTACTTC
CASTSRNTETQYF
>.|.|TRBJ1-3|TRBV6-5
TGTGCCAGCAGCGCCCGGGACGCAGGAAACACCATATATTTT
CASSARDAGNTIYF
>.|.|TRBJ1-1|TRBV28
TGTGCCAGCAGTCTGACAGTTCTGAACACTGAAGCTTTCTTT
CASSLTVLNTEAFF
>.|.|TRBJ1-1|TRBV6-5
TGTGCCAGCTTAGGAATCGGGTACACTGAAGCTTTCTTT
CASLGIGYTEAFF
>.|.|TRBJ1-3|TRBV6-6
TGTGCCAGCAGTGGCCCGGGCAGTTTCGGAAACACCATATATTTT
CASSGPGSFGNTIYF
>.|.|TRBJ1-3|TRBV7-2
TGTGCCAGCAGCTTAGCTTTCGTCGGAGGACAAGGAAACACCATATATTTT
CASSLAFVGGQGNTIYF
>.|.|TRBJ2-5|TRBV12-3/TRBV12-4
TGTGCCAGCCGGTTAGGGTGGGGGGAGACCCAGTACTTC
CASRLGWGETQYF
>.|.|TRBJ2-1|TRBV15
TGTGCCACCAGCAGAGACATTCACAATGAGCAGTTCTTC
CATSRDIHNEQFF
>.|TRBD2|TRBJ2-3|TRBV7-2
TGTGCCAGCAGCTTGGAGCGGGGGAGTCGCACAGATACGCAGTATTTT
CASSLERGSRTDTQYF
>.|TRBD1|TRBJ1-4|TRBV7-2
TGTGCCAGCAGCCTTACAGGGGGCGGGGAAAAACTGTTTTTT
CASSLTGGGEKLFF
>.|.|TRBJ1-2|TRBV5-1
TGCGCCAGCAGCCCGGGACCGAGTAACTATGGCTACACCTTC
CASSPGPSNYGYTF
>.|.|TRBJ1-1|TRBV29-1
TGCAGCGTTAGGTCACAGGCTAACACTGAAGCTTTCTTT
CSVRSQANTEAFF
>.|.|TRBJ1-2|TRBV15
TGTGCCACCAGCAGGGATAGAGTCCCGGTCTATGGCTACACCTTC
CATSRDRVPVYGYTF
>.|TRBD1|TRBJ2-4|TRBV27
TGTGCCAGCAGTACGTTAACAGGGGTTAGAAACATTCAGTACTTC
CASSTLTGVRNIQYF
>.|.|TRBJ2-2|TRBV7-3
TGTGCCAGTGGGAGCACAGGGTCGAACACCGGGGAGCTGTTTTTT
CASGSTGSNTGELFF
>.|.|TRBJ2-2|TRBV2
TGTGCCAGCAGTTTACTCTTGGGGGAGCTGTTTTTT
CASSLLLGELFF
>.|.|TRBJ2-6|TRBV7-8
TGTGCCAGCAGCCAAAATAAGGTTTGGGACGCTGGGGCCAACGTCCTGACTTTC
CASSQNKVWDAGANVLTF
>.|.|TRBJ1-2|TRBV27
TGTGCCAGCAGTCTAAAGGGGGGTACTAACTATGGCTACACCTTC
CASSLKGGTNYGYTF